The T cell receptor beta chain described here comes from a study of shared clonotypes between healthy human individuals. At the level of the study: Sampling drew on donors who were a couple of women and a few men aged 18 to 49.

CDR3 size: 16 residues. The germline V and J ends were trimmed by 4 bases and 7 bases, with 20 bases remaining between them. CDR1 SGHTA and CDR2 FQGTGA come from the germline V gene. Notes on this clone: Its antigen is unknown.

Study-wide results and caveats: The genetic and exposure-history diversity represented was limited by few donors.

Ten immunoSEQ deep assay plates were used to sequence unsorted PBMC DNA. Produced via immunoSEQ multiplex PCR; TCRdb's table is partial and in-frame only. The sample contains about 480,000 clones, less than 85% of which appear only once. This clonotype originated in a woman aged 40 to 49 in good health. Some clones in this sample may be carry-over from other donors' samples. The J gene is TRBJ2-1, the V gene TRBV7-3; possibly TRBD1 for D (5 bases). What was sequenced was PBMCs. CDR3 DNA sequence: TGTGCCAGCAGCTACCAAGCCGGCAAGGCAGGGAATGAGCAGTTCTTC. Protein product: CASSYQAGKAGNEQFF. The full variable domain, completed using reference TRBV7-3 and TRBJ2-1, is GAGVSQTPSNKVTEKGKYVELRCDPISGHTALYWYRQSLGQGPEFLIYFQGTGAADDSGLPNDRFFAVRPEGSVSTLKIQRTERGDSAVYLCASSYQAGKAGNEQFFGPGTRLTVL.